This entry concerns a single T cell receptor beta chain. This specimen comes from a study of CXCR3-negative and CXCR3-positive naive CD8 T cells. The TRB cDNA libraries were prepared by 5' RACE with UMI labels. TCRdb reprocessed the 5' RACE reads, with one entry per CDR3 protein and no DNA. The table gives about 23,000 distinct CDR3 sequences; the top ten clones make up less than 4.5% of it. The CDR3 contains 14 residues. The chain joins TRBV23-1 to TRBJ2-5. TRBV23-1 is an open reading frame whose function is uncertain. The receptor was isolated from a human donor in good health. Some clones in this sample may be carry-over from other donors' samples. The sample consisted of naive CXCR3- CD8+ T cells from blood. Subset defined: CD45RO-CCR7+CD27+CD95- naive CD8+ T cells lacking CXCR3 (TNR3-). The chain's CDR3 is CASSQSRGPETQYF.